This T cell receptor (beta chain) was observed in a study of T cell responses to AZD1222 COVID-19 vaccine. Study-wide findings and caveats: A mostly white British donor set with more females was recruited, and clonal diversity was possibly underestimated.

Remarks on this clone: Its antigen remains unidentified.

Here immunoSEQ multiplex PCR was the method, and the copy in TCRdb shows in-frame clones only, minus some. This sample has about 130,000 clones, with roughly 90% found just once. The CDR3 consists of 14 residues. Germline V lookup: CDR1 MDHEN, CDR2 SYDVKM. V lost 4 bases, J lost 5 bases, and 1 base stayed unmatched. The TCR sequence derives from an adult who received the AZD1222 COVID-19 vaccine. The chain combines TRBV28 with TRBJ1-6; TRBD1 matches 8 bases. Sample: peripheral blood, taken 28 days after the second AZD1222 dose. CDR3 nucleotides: TGTGCCAGCAGTTCGACAGGGGATAATTCACCCCTCCACTTT. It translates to CASSSTGDNSPLHF.